This TCR beta chain emerged from a study of identical twins. The study, taken as a whole, reports: Carriage of fewer insertions was seen in abundant cord blood beta clonotypes, whereas memory repertoires showed none.

This clonotype has more than one count but fewer than ten. Its antigen remains unknown. CDR1 and CDR2 from the germline V gene are SGHRS and YFSETQ. Trimming pared 6 bases from V and 4 bases from J, leaving 22 bases between. The CDR3 covers 16 residues. Via MiXCR, TCRdb re-called the 5' RACE reads, giving one row per CDR3 protein. The table shows 450,000 or so distinct CDR3 sequences, with over 11% occurring only once. This sample also belongs to another study, concerning yellow fever vaccine responses in identical twins.

Input material: CD4+ T cells sorted from blood. The receptor's source is a young woman in good health. J is TRBJ1-1 and V is TRBV5-1, with D possibly matching TRBD1 (5 bases). CDR3 sequence reads: CASTAEGTAKLTEAFF. The CDR3 nucleotides read TGCGCCAGCACGGCGGAGGGGACGGCAAAGCTCACTGAAGCTTTCTTT. The whole variable domain, remainder taken from reference TRBV5-1 and TRBJ1-1, is KAGVTQTPRYLIKTRGQQVTLSCSPISGHRSVSWYQQTPGQGLQFLFEYFSETQRNKGNFPGRFSGRQFSNSRSEMNVSTLELGDSALYLCASTAEGTAKLTEAFFGQGTRLTVV.